In its sample, the clone carrying this T cell receptor beta chain was seen many times. No antigen is known for it. This specimen comes from a study of T cell repertoires in cytomegalovirus infection. Background on the study: Carrying CMV and the relevant HLA type showed in public TCR beta signatures.

TCRdb recomputed calls from the reads with MiXCR, one row per CDR3 protein. The profile shows about 110,000 distinct CDR3 sequences, approximately 45% of them singletons. The TCR comes from a human donor in good health (CMV status not recorded). Some clones in this sample may be carry-over from other donors' samples. Sequences were derived from CD8+ T cells from cultured PBMCs, sampled from culture after CMV antigen stimulation.

In DNA form, the CDR3 reads TGTGCCACCAAGGAGGGGACTAACACTGAAGCTTTCTTT. Translating gives CATKEGTNTEAFF. The chain links TRBV10-3 to TRBJ1-1, with D perhaps matching TRBD1 (5 bases). In germline, CDR1 is ENHRY, CDR2 SYGVKD. V gave up 10 bases and J gave up 2 bases, with 14 bases separating them. The CDR3 sequence is 13 residues long.